One sample yielded the 14 T cell receptor beta chains listed below, sequenced in a study of CD8+ T cells in alopecia areata. Documented treatment: oral pan-JAK inhibitor, 5-10 mg twice daily. Isolated RNA was reverse transcribed into cDNA used as the sequencing template. Profiling relied on immunoSEQ multiplex PCR, and the TCRdb table lists in-frame clones only, not all of them. Of about 250,000 clones listed, around three fifths are singletons. The sequences come from CD4+ T cells sorted from blood, collected between weeks 51 and 54, from a patient treated with tofacitinib. The receptors here all came from a human donor with alopecia areata.

This clone occurred once. This chain uses TRBV4-1 with TRBJ1-6; TRBD1 might be the D (6 bases). V lost 1 base to trimming and J lost 11 bases, with 9 bases between them. The CDR3 contains 13 residues. Germline V gene lookup returns CDR1 MGHRA and CDR2 YSYEKL. Here the CDR3 reads CASSQGQATPLHF. The CDR3 DNA sequence: TGCGCCAGCAGCCAAGGACAGGCAACACCCCTCCACTTT.

The V and J genes are TRBV6-1 and TRBJ1-2; a weak D match, TRBD1 (5 bases). Germline CDR1 is MNHNS and CDR2 is SASEGT. V lost 5 bases to trimming and J lost 8 bases, with 9 bases between them. The CDR3 totals 11 residues. Written as DNA, the CDR3 is TGTGCCAGCAGTCTACCAGGGGGCTACACCTTC. It encodes CASSLPGGYTF.

Regarding this clone: The junction and the germline gene differ at one end; a read error may be behind it. Here the CDR3 reads CASSHRDNSPLHF. The CDR3 coding sequence is TGTGCCAGCAGCCACAGGGATAATTCACCCCTCCACTTT. The rearrangement joins TRBV4-1 to TRBJ1-6, with a weak D call TRBD1 (6 bases). Germline V gene data show CDR1 as MGHRA and CDR2 as YSYEKL. The CDR3 is made up of 13 amino acids.

V and J are TRBV5-1 and TRBJ1-4; a possible D gene is TRBD1 (5 bases). Germline assignment: CDR1 SGHRS and CDR2 YFSETQ. The CDR3 extends over 14 amino acids. The germline V and J ends were trimmed by 4 bases and 3 bases, with 10 bases remaining between them. The CDR3 DNA follows: TGCGCCAGCAGCCGGTCGGGGGCTAATGAAAAACTGTTTTTT. This encodes CASSRSGANEKLFF. The full variable domain, in which reference TRBV5-1 and TRBJ1-4 provide the parts outside the CDR3, is KAGVTQTPRYLIKTRGQQVTLSCSPISGHRSVSWYQQTPGQGLQFLFEYFSETQRNKGNFPGRFSGRQFSNSRSEMNVSTLELGDSALYLCASSRSGANEKLFFGSGTQLSVL.

The chain recombines TRBV11-2 with TRBJ2-3; tentatively, D is TRBD2 (5 bases). The CDR3 is made up of 13 amino acids. The germline V gene has CDR1 SGHAT and CDR2 FQNNGV. Trimming pared 3 bases from V and 3 bases from J, leaving 7 bases between. As DNA, the CDR3 is TGTGCCAGCAGCTTCGGACTGACAGATACGCAGTATTTT. Translation gives CASSFGLTDTQYF.

By frequency in the sample, this clone is medium-sized. The rearrangement uses TRBV2 and TRBJ2-4; TRBD1 matches 9 bases. Germline V gene sequence: CDR1 SNHLY, CDR2 FYNNEI. V trimming: 8 bases; J trimming: 1 base; junction bases outside the gene matches: 9. CDR3 length: 16 residues. CDR3 in DNA: TGTGCCAGCTCCCAAACAGGGGGCCAGGCCAAAAACATTCAGTACTTC. This translates into CASSQTGGQAKNIQYF.

This clone was detected only a few times. The J gene is TRBJ1-2, the V gene TRBV5-6; D unresolved. The germline gives CDR1 SGHDT, CDR2 YYEEEE. The CDR3 consists of 16 residues. The ends were cut back, 0 bases at V and 4 bases at J, with 16 bases in the middle. The CDR3 nucleotides are TGTGCCAGCAGCTTGGAAACCGGGGAGTATGGCTATGGCTACACCTTC. It yields the protein CASSLETGEYGYGYTF.

The V call is TRBV7-9, the J call TRBJ2-1; tentative D call: TRBD2 (5 bases). Germline CDR1 is SEHNR and CDR2 is FQNEAQ (reference sequence). This CDR3 comprises 11 residues. The germline V and J ends were trimmed by 7 bases and 9 bases, with 10 bases remaining between them. The CDR3 DNA reads TGTGCCAGCACCCCTGAGGGTGAGCAGTTCTTC. Protein product: CASTPEGEQFF. The entire variable domain, with the rest obtained from reference TRBV7-9 and TRBJ2-1, is as follows: DTGVSQNPRHKITKRGQNVTFRCDPISEHNRLYWYRQTLGQGPEFLTYFQNEAQLEKSRLLSDRFSAERPKGSFSTLEIQRTEQGDSAMYLCASTPEGEQFFGPGTRLTVL.

In regard to this clone: A junction end diverges from the germline sequence, so it may reflect a read error. The CDR3 loop is CASRFLGGTEAFF. The CDR3 coding sequence is TGTGCCAGCCGCTTCCTTGGGGGCACTGAAGCTTTCTTT. The V gene is TRBV7-9, the J gene TRBJ1-1; D may be TRBD1 (5 bases). The CDR3 has 13 amino acids. Germline CDR1 SEHNR, CDR2 FQNEAQ (reference sequence).

This chain joins TRBV5-1 and TRBJ1-1, with D possibly being TRBD1 (6 bases). V gave up 0 bases and J gave up 7 bases, with 13 bases separating them. Germline CDR1 SGHRS, CDR2 YFSETQ. The length of the CDR3 is 14 residues. In DNA form, the CDR3 reads TGCGCCAGCAGCTTGGAACAGGGTGTGAATGAAGCTTTCTTT. Translation: CASSLEQGVNEAFF.

There are a few counts of this clone. CDR3 DNA: TGTGCCAGCAGCTCGAAGACGGGTTACACAGATACGCAGTATTTT. As protein: CASSSKTGYTDTQYF. The chain has TRBV7-2 and TRBJ2-3; D unresolved. The CDR3 extends over 15 amino acids. V lost 4 bases and J lost 2, with 13 bases in between. Germline V gives CDR1 SGHTA, CDR2 FQGNSA.

This clone was observed many times. CDR3 region: CASRAVFRGTAIPYEQYF. CDR3 DNA sequence: TGCGCCAGCAGGGCAGTTTTTCGCGGGACAGCAATACCCTACGAGCAGTACTTC. J is TRBJ2-7 and V is TRBV5-1; D possibly corresponds to TRBD1 (7 bases). This CDR3 is built from 18 residues. Germline assignment: CDR1 SGHRS and CDR2 YFSETQ. V gave up 5 bases and J gave up 2 bases, with 26 bases separating them.

This clone was counted only a few times. The chain uses TRBV5-1 and TRBJ1-1; 7 nucleotides align to TRBD1. V lost 4 bases to trimming and J lost 4 bases; unmatched junction nucleotides: 10. Looked up from germline, CDR1 is SGHRS and CDR2 is YFSETQ. CDR3 length equals 15 residues. CDR3 sequence reads: CASSPTGVLGTEAFF. The CDR3 DNA reads TGCGCCAGCAGCCCAACAGGGGTACTGGGCACTGAAGCTTTCTTT.

In its sample, this clone was seen once. The rearrangement uses TRBV7-9 and TRBJ1-1, with no clear D. CDR1 is SEHNR, CDR2 FQNEAQ, per germline (reference sequence). The V end lost 5 bases, the J end lost 6 bases, and 19 bases lay between the germline ends. The CDR3 totals 15 residues. CDR3 coding DNA: TGTGCCAGCAGCGCTAAGATGGGTAGGTTGGCTGAAGCTTTCTTT. It is translated as CASSAKMGRLAEAFF. The whole variable domain, remainder taken from reference TRBV7-9 and TRBJ1-1, is DTGVSQNPRHKITKRGQNVTFRCDPISEHNRLYWYRQTLGQGPEFLTYFQNEAQLEKSRLLSDRFSAERPKGSFSTLEIQRTEQGDSAMYLCASSAKMGRLAEAFFGQGTRLTVV.